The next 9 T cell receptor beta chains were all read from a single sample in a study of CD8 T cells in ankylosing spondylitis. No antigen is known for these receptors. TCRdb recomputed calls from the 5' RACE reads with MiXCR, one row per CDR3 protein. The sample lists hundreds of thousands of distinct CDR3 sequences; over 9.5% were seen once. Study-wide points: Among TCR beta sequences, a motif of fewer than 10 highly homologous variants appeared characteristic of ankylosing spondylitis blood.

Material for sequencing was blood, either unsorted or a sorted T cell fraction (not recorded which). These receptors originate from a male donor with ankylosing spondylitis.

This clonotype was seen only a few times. The CDR3 DNA follows: TGCAGTGCCCTTAAAGCGGGAGGGCCGAATGAGCAGTTCTTC. Its translation: CSALKAGGPNEQFF. The chain recombines TRBV20-1 with TRBJ2-1; 10 bases are a match to TRBD2. From germline, CDR1 is DFQATT and CDR2 SNEGSKA (reference sequence). The V gene end was trimmed by 6 bases and the J gene end by 7 bases; junction bases not matched to a gene: 9. This CDR3 region has 14 residues.

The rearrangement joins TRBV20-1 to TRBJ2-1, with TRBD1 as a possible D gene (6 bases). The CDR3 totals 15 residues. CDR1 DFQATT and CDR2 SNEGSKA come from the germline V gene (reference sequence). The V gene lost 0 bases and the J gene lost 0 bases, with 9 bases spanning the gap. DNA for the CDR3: TGCAGTGCTAGAGATCGACAGGTCTCCTACAATGAGCAGTTCTTC. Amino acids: CSARDRQVSYNEQFF.

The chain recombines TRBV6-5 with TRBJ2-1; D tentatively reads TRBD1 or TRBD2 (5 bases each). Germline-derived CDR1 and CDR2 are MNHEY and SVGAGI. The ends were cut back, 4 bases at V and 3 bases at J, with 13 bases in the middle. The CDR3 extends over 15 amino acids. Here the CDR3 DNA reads TGTGCCAGCAGTTGGTCGGGACCCCTCTACAATGAGCAGTTCTTC. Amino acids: CASSWSGPLYNEQFF.

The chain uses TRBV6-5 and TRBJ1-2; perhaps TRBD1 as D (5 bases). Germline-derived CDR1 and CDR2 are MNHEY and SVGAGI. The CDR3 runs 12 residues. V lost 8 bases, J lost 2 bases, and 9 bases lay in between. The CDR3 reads CASLGRNYGYTF. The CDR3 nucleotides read TGTGCCAGCCTGGGACGAAACTATGGCTACACCTTC.

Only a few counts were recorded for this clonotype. The CDR3, as DNA: TGTGCCACCAGCATGTCCATAGCGGAGAGCACAGATACGCAGTATTTT. It specifies CATSMSIAESTDTQYF. The chain employs TRBV15 and TRBJ2-3; perhaps TRBD2 as D (6 bases). The CDR3 has 16 residues. V dropped 4 bases and J dropped 0 bases, with 14 bases sitting between them. Germline V gene data show CDR1 as LNHNV and CDR2 as YYDKDF (reference sequence).

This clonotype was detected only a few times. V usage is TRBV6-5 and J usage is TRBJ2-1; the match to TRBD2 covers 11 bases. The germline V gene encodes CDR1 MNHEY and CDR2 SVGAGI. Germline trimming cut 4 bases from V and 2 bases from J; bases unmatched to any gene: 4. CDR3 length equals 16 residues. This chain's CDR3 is CASSSQLAGAYNEQFF. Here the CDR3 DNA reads TGTGCCAGCAGTTCTCAACTAGCGGGGGCCTACAATGAGCAGTTCTTC.

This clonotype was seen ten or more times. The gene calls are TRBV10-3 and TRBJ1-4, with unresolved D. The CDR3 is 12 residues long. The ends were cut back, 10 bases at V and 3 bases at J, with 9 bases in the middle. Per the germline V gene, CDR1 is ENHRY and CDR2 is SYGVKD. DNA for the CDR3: TGTGCCACCCGAGGTGCTAATGAAAAACTGTTTTTT. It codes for CATRGANEKLFF.

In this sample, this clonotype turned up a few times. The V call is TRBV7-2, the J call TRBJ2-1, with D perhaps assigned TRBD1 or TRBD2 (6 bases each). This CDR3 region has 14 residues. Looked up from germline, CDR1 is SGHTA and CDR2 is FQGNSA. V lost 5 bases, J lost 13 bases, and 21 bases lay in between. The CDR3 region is CASSPSAGHQTQFF. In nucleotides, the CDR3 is TGTGCCAGCAGCCCATCGGCGGGACACCAAACCCAGTTCTTC.

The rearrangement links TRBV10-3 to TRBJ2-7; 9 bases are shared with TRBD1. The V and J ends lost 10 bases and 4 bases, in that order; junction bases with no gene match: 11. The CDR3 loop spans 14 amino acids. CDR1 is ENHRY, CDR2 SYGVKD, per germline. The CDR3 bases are TGTGCCACCCAAACCGGGACAGGGTCTTACGAGCAGTACTTC. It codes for CATQTGTGSYEQYF.